Listed below are T cell receptor beta chains from one sample, sequenced in a study of blood T cell repertoires in COVID-19. Data came from immunoSEQ multiplex PCR; TCRdb stores just in-frame clones and leaves some out. The repertoire has some 110,000 clones, roughly 84% of them found once; the top ten carry 3.5% to 4%. The material sequenced was PBMCs or T cells enriched from blood (not recorded which). These receptors were obtained from a woman in her twenties or thirties who had recovered from COVID-19. CDR3s include the opening cysteine and the closing phenylalanine or tryptophan. A D gene is named only where the DNA matches it firmly. Only part of the rows carry a size: once, few, many, or a class if the clone is expanded.

j_gene: TRBJ2-3
d_gene: NA
abundance: NA
v_gene: TRBV29-1
CDR3aa: CSVDRFTADTQYF
CDR3nt: TGCAGCGTTGACAGGTTTACGGCAGATACGCAGTATTTT

j_gene: TRBJ2-7
d_gene: NA
abundance: NA
v_gene: TRBV28
CDR3aa: CASTHLPSTGEQYF
CDR3nt: TGTGCCAGCACCCACCTCCCCTCCACGGGCGAGCAGTACTTC

j_gene: TRBJ1-4
d_gene: NA
abundance: NA
v_gene: TRBV18
CDR3aa: CASSPRVGAGTNEKLFF
CDR3nt: TGTGCCAGCTCACCCCGGGTGGGGGCTGGAACTAATGAAAAACTGTTTTTT

j_gene: TRBJ2-7
d_gene: NA
abundance: NA
v_gene: TRBV27
CDR3aa: CATAYRVGREQYF
CDR3nt: TGTGCGACAGCGTACCGCGTAGGTCGGGAGCAGTACTTC

j_gene: TRBJ1-4
d_gene: TRBD1
abundance: NA
v_gene: TRBV7-2
CDR3aa: CASSLYDRGRNNEKLFF
CDR3nt: TGTGCCAGCAGCTTATATGACAGGGGGCGGAATAATGAAAAACTGTTTTTT

j_gene: TRBJ2-5
d_gene: NA
abundance: NA
v_gene: TRBV3-1/TRBV3-2
CDR3aa: CASSPRGAKQETQYF
CDR3nt: TGTGCCAGCAGCCCCCGGGGGGCCAAACAAGAGACCCAGTACTTC

j_gene: TRBJ2-7
d_gene: TRBD1
abundance: NA
v_gene: TRBV7-2
CDR3aa: CASSLLPGQGFYEQYF
CDR3nt: TGTGCCAGCAGCTTACTTCCGGGACAGGGCTTCTATGAGCAGTACTTC

j_gene: TRBJ2-1
d_gene: NA
abundance: NA
v_gene: TRBV5-6
CDR3aa: CASSLGAYYNEQFF
CDR3nt: TGTGCCAGCAGCTTGGGGGCGTACTACAATGAGCAGTTCTTC

j_gene: TRBJ1-2
d_gene: NA
abundance: NA
v_gene: TRBV2
CDR3aa: CASSEQRRVGYGYTF
CDR3nt: TGTGCCAGCAGTGAACAACGGAGGGTTGGCTATGGCTACACCTTC

j_gene: TRBJ1-4
d_gene: NA
abundance: NA
v_gene: TRBV7-2
CDR3aa: CASREDPTNEKLFF
CDR3nt: TGTGCCAGCAGGGAGGACCCGACTAATGAAAAACTGTTTTTT

j_gene: TRBJ2-3
d_gene: NA
abundance: NA
v_gene: TRBV7-2
CDR3aa: CASRLYSGFTDTQYF
CDR3nt: TGTGCCAGCAGACTATATAGCGGATTCACAGATACGCAGTATTTT

j_gene: TRBJ2-4
d_gene: TRBD2
abundance: NA
v_gene: TRBV27
CDR3aa: CASSPRTSGNIQYF
CDR3nt: TGTGCCAGCAGTCCAAGGACTAGCGGGAACATTCAGTACTTC

j_gene: TRBJ1-2
d_gene: NA
abundance: once
v_gene: TRBV5-4
CDR3aa: CASSLGAGDGYTF
CDR3nt: TGTGCCAGCAGCTTGGGGGCGGGGGATGGCTACACCTTC

j_gene: TRBJ1-2
d_gene: TRBD1
abundance: NA
v_gene: TRBV19
CDR3aa: CASSTMDRRIYGYTF
CDR3nt: TGTGCCAGTAGCACCATGGACAGGCGAATTTATGGCTACACCTTC

j_gene: TRBJ1-4
d_gene: TRBD1
abundance: NA
v_gene: TRBV20-1
CDR3aa: CSASQGRGTGNEKLFF
CDR3nt: TGCAGTGCTAGTCAAGGGCGCGGGACAGGGAATGAAAAACTGTTTTTT

j_gene: TRBJ2-5
d_gene: NA
abundance: NA
v_gene: TRBV4-1
CDR3aa: CASSSLSSETQYF
CDR3nt: TGCGCCAGCAGCTCCCTTAGTTCCGAGACCCAGTACTTC

j_gene: TRBJ1-3
d_gene: NA
abundance: NA
v_gene: TRBV27
CDR3aa: CASRSSGGSGNTIYF
CDR3nt: TGTGCCAGCAGGTCCTCCGGGGGCTCTGGAAACACCATATATTTT

j_gene: TRBJ1-1
d_gene: NA
abundance: NA
v_gene: TRBV5-5
CDR3aa: CASSLAGGVYNTEAFF
CDR3nt: TGTGCCAGCAGCTTGGCCGGGGGGGTCTATAACACTGAAGCTTTCTTT

j_gene: TRBJ1-6
d_gene: NA
abundance: NA
v_gene: TRBV5-1
CDR3aa: CASSSLGTKRGSPLHF
CDR3nt: TGCGCCAGCAGCTCCCTCGGGACTAAAAGGGGTTCACCCCTCCACTTT

j_gene: TRBJ2-1
d_gene: NA
abundance: NA
v_gene: TRBV28
CDR3aa: CASRKGGGSYNEQFF
CDR3nt: TGTGCCAGCAGAAAAGGGGGGGGCTCCTACAATGAGCAGTTCTTC

j_gene: TRBJ2-7
d_gene: TRBD2
abundance: NA
v_gene: TRBV5-1
CDR3aa: CASSSTTLAGGEQYF
CDR3nt: TGCGCCAGCAGCTCCACCACCTTAGCGGGAGGCGAGCAGTACTTC

j_gene: TRBJ1-5
d_gene: NA
abundance: NA
v_gene: TRBV19
CDR3aa: CASSLSRVSNQPQHF
CDR3nt: TGTGCCAGTAGTTTATCGAGGGTCAGCAATCAGCCCCAGCATTTT

j_gene: TRBJ1-5
d_gene: TRBD1
abundance: NA
v_gene: TRBV18
CDR3aa: CASSHRGGQESQHF
CDR3nt: TGTGCCAGCTCACACAGGGGAGGCCAAGAGTCCCAGCATTTT

j_gene: TRBJ2-7
d_gene: TRBD1
abundance: once
v_gene: TRBV7-8
CDR3aa: CASSFTGAYEQYF
CDR3nt: TGTGCCAGCAGCTTCACAGGGGCCTACGAGCAGTACTTC

j_gene: TRBJ1-2
d_gene: TRBD1
abundance: NA
v_gene: TRBV18
CDR3aa: CASSPGQGNYGYTF
CDR3nt: TGTGCCAGCTCACCTGGACAGGGGAACTATGGCTACACCTTC

j_gene: TRBJ1-1
d_gene: NA
abundance: NA
v_gene: TRBV28
CDR3aa: CASSPPRMNTEAFF
CDR3nt: TGTGCCAGCAGTCCACCGAGGATGAACACTGAAGCTTTCTTT

j_gene: TRBJ1-4
d_gene: NA
abundance: once
v_gene: TRBV28
CDR3aa: CASRRLNEKLFF
CDR3nt: TGTGCCAGCAGACGGTTAAATGAAAAACTGTTTTTT

j_gene: TRBJ2-2
d_gene: NA
abundance: NA
v_gene: TRBV6-2/TRBV6-3
CDR3aa: CASSGGHPNTGELFF
CDR3nt: TGTGCCAGCAGTGGGGGACACCCGAACACCGGGGAGCTGTTTTTT

j_gene: TRBJ1-1
d_gene: NA
abundance: NA
v_gene: TRBV2
CDR3aa: CASSVDRMNTEAFF
CDR3nt: TGTGCCAGCAGTGTCGACAGGATGAACACTGAAGCTTTCTTT

j_gene: TRBJ2-7
d_gene: NA
abundance: NA
v_gene: TRBV9
CDR3aa: CASSVGEDSAYEQYF
CDR3nt: TGTGCCAGCAGCGTAGGAGAAGACAGCGCCTACGAGCAGTACTTC

j_gene: TRBJ1-4
d_gene: NA
abundance: NA
v_gene: TRBV6-1
CDR3aa: CASSENREPRAFF
CDR3nt: TGTGCCAGCAGTGAAAACAGGGAGCCCCGGGCGTTTTTT

j_gene: TRBJ1-5
d_gene: NA
abundance: NA
v_gene: TRBV2
CDR3aa: CASSEVYNQPQHF
CDR3nt: TGTGCCAGCAGTGAAGTATATAATCAGCCCCAGCATTTT

j_gene: TRBJ2-1
d_gene: TRBD2
abundance: NA
v_gene: TRBV4-3
CDR3aa: CASSSRTSGSNNEQFF
CDR3nt: TGCGCCAGCAGCTCCAGGACTAGCGGGAGTAACAATGAGCAGTTCTTC

j_gene: TRBJ1-5
d_gene: TRBD1
abundance: NA
v_gene: TRBV6-2/TRBV6-3
CDR3aa: CASSPTKDRGSNQPQHF
CDR3nt: TGTGCCAGCAGTCCGACCAAGGACAGGGGGAGCAATCAGCCCCAGCATTTT

j_gene: TRBJ2-1
d_gene: TRBD2
abundance: NA
v_gene: TRBV5-4
CDR3aa: CASSLVGAGGPELF
CDR3nt: TGTGCCAGCAGCTTGGTCGGCGCGGGAGGGCCGGAGCTCTTC

j_gene: TRBJ2-7
d_gene: TRBD1
abundance: NA
v_gene: TRBV4-1
CDR3aa: CASSAGQGETYEQYF
CDR3nt: TGCGCCAGCAGCGCGGGACAGGGGGAAACCTACGAGCAGTACTTC

j_gene: TRBJ2-3
d_gene: NA
abundance: once
v_gene: TRBV27
CDR3aa: CASSSYARSTDTQYF
CDR3nt: TGTGCCAGCAGCTCCTACGCGCGTAGCACAGATACGCAGTATTTT

j_gene: TRBJ2-3
d_gene: NA
abundance: NA
v_gene: TRBV11-3
CDR3aa: CASSLGLSTDTQYF
CDR3nt: TGTGCCAGCAGCTTAGGGCTCAGCACAGATACGCAGTATTTT

j_gene: TRBJ2-7
d_gene: TRBD2
abundance: NA
v_gene: TRBV5-1
CDR3aa: CASSLGNILAGFYEQYF
CDR3nt: TGCGCCAGCAGCTTGGGGAATATCCTAGCGGGATTTTACGAGCAGTACTTC

j_gene: TRBJ2-5
d_gene: TRBD2
abundance: NA
v_gene: TRBV9
CDR3aa: CASSVGLAGRETQYF
CDR3nt: TGTGCCAGCAGCGTGGGACTAGCGGGAAGAGAGACCCAGTACTTC

j_gene: TRBJ1-6
d_gene: TRBD1
abundance: NA
v_gene: TRBV30
CDR3aa: CAWSGRTGANSPLHF
CDR3nt: TGTGCCTGGAGCGGCAGGACAGGGGCTAATTCACCCCTCCACTTT

j_gene: TRBJ1-1
d_gene: TRBD1
abundance: NA
v_gene: TRBV5-1
CDR3aa: CASSPGQGRTEAFF
CDR3nt: TGCGCCAGCAGCCCGGGACAGGGAAGGACTGAAGCTTTCTTT

j_gene: TRBJ1-2
d_gene: NA
abundance: NA
v_gene: TRBV7-8
CDR3aa: CASSLGGAQDGYTF
CDR3nt: TGTGCCAGCAGCCTCGGGGGGGCTCAGGACGGCTACACCTTC

j_gene: TRBJ1-1
d_gene: NA
abundance: NA
v_gene: TRBV11-2
CDR3aa: CASSDRFGGEAFF
CDR3nt: TGTGCCAGCAGCGATAGGTTTGGGGGGGAAGCTTTCTTT

j_gene: TRBJ1-1
d_gene: NA
abundance: NA
v_gene: TRBV27
CDR3aa: CASSLYQGPSFTEAFF
CDR3nt: TGTGCCAGCAGTTTATACCAGGGGCCCTCTTTCACTGAAGCTTTCTTT

j_gene: TRBJ2-1
d_gene: TRBD2
abundance: NA
v_gene: TRBV15
CDR3aa: CATSRDKGGGSYNEQFF
CDR3nt: TGTGCCACCAGCAGAGATAAAGGCGGGGGCTCCTACAATGAGCAGTTCTTC

j_gene: TRBJ2-1
d_gene: NA
abundance: NA
v_gene: TRBV19
CDR3aa: CASSPPGRGNEQFF
CDR3nt: TGTGCCAGTAGTCCCCCAGGGAGGGGGAATGAGCAGTTCTTC

j_gene: TRBJ1-1
d_gene: TRBD1
abundance: NA
v_gene: TRBV7-9
CDR3aa: CASSLALRQGTEAFF
CDR3nt: TGTGCCAGCAGCTTAGCTCTCCGACAGGGAACTGAAGCTTTCTTT

j_gene: TRBJ2-7
d_gene: NA
abundance: NA
v_gene: TRBV6-4
CDR3aa: CASSDRDSRSSYEQYF
CDR3nt: TGTGCCAGCAGTGACCGGGACTCCCGGTCGTCCTACGAGCAGTACTTC

j_gene: TRBJ2-3
d_gene: NA
abundance: NA
v_gene: TRBV7-2
CDR3aa: CASSLEGAGDTQYF
CDR3nt: TGTGCCAGCAGCTTAGAGGGAGCTGGAGATACGCAGTATTTT

j_gene: TRBJ2-2
d_gene: TRBD2
abundance: NA
v_gene: TRBV6-2/TRBV6-3
CDR3aa: CASSYRLAGENTGELFF
CDR3nt: TGTGCCAGCAGTTACAGGCTAGCGGGAGAGAACACCGGGGAGCTGTTTTTT

j_gene: TRBJ2-2
d_gene: NA
abundance: NA
v_gene: TRBV24-1
CDR3aa: CATICRGDTITGELFF
CDR3nt: TGTGCCACCATTTGTCGAGGGGACACCATTACCGGGGAGCTGTTTTTT

j_gene: TRBJ1-2
d_gene: TRBD1
abundance: NA
v_gene: TRBV12-3/TRBV12-4
CDR3aa: CASSQGQRPGYTF
CDR3nt: TGTGCCAGCAGCCAGGGACAGCGACCCGGCTACACCTTC

j_gene: TRBJ2-1
d_gene: TRBD2
abundance: NA
v_gene: TRBV4-2
CDR3aa: CASSQDAASGFNEQFF
CDR3nt: TGTGCCAGCAGCCAAGATGCGGCTAGCGGGTTCAATGAGCAGTTCTTC